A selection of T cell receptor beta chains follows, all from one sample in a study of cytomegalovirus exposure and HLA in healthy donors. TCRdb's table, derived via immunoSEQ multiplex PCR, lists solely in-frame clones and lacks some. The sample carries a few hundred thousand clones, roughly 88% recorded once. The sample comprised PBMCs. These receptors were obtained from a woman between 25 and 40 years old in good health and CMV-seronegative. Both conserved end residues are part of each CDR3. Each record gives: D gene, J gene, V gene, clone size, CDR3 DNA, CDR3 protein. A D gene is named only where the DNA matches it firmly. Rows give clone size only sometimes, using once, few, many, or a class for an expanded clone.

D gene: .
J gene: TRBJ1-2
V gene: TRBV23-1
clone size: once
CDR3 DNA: TGCGCCAGCAGTCAATCTCCGCTGGGCAACGGACCGAGAGTCGGGGGCTACACCTTC
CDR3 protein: CASSQSPLGNGPRVGGYTF

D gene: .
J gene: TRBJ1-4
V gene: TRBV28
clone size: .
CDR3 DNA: TGTGCCAGCAGTAGGAACCGGGATTACTATGAAAAACTGTTTTTT
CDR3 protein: CASSRNRDYYEKLFF

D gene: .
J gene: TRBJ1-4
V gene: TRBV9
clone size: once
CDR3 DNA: TGTGCCAGCAGCCGGGCGGGGGGCGTCGAAAAACTGTTTTTT
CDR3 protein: CASSRAGGVEKLFF

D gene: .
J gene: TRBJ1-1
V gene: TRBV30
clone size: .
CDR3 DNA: TGTGCCTGGAGTGTACGGAACACTGAAGCTTTCTTT
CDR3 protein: CAWSVRNTEAFF

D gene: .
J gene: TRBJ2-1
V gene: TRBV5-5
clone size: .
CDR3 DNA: TGTGCCAGCAGCTTGTTGAGTGTGGATGAGCAGTTCTTC
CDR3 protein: CASSLLSVDEQFF

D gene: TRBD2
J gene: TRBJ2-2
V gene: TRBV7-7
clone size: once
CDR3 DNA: TGTGCCAGCAGCGCGGGACTAGCCATGAACACCGGGGAGCTGTTTTTT
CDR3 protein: CASSAGLAMNTGELFF

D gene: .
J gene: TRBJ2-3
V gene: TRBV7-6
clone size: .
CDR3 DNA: TGTGCCAGCAGCTTAGGCCCCTCCAACACAGATACGCAGTATTTT
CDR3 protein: CASSLGPSNTDTQYF

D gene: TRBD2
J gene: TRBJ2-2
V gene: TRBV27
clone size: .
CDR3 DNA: TGTGCCAGCAGTTCGGGACTAGCGGGATCAATCGGGGAGCTGTTTTTT
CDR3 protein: CASSSGLAGSIGELFF

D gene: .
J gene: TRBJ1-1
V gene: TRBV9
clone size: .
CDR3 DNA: TGTGCCAGCGCCCCAGGGGAGATGGACACTGAAGCTTTCTTT
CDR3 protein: CASAPGEMDTEAFF

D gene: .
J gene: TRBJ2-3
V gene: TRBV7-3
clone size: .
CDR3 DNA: TGTGCCAGCAGCCGAAGCGGGCCCACAGATACGCAGTATTTT
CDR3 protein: CASSRSGPTDTQYF

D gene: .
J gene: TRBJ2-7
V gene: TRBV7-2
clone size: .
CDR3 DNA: TGTGCCAGCAGCTTAGCCTCCGCAGGGGGGCAGGACGAGCAGTACTTC
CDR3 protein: CASSLASAGGQDEQYF

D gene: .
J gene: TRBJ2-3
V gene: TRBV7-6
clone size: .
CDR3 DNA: TGTGCCAGCAGCCGGCCCTCTGGGCGGATTACAGATACGCAGTATTTT
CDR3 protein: CASSRPSGRITDTQYF

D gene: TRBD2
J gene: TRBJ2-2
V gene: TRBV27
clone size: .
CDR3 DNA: TGTGCCAGCAGTTTGACCGCGGGAGTCGGCGGGGAGCTGTTTTTT
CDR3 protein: CASSLTAGVGGELFF

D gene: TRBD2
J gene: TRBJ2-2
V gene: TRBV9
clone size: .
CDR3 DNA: TGTGCCAGCAGCGTCAGACTAGCTGCGAACACCGGGGAGCTGTTTTTT
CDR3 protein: CASSVRLAANTGELFF

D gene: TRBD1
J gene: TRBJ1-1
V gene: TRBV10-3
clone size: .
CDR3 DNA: TGTGCCATCAGTGAGAACAGGGGCTCAATGAACACTGAAGCTTTCTTT
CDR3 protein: CAISENRGSMNTEAFF